Listed below are T cell receptor beta chains from one sample, sequenced in a study of T cell responses to AZD1222 COVID-19 vaccine. Clones were read by immunoSEQ multiplex PCR, and TCRdb kept only the in-frame ones, dropping some. The sample consists of approximately 130,000 clones, about 86% of them appearing once. The sample consisted of peripheral blood, taken 28 days after the second AZD1222 dose. These receptors all stem from an adult who received the AZD1222 COVID-19 vaccine. CDR3s include the opening cysteine and the closing phenylalanine or tryptophan. Each record gives: D gene, clone size, V gene, J gene, CDR3 DNA, CDR3 protein. D genes are given only for firm matches. A row's size may be missing; if present it is once, few, many or a size class.

d_gene: .
abundance: .
v_gene: TRBV29-1
j_gene: TRBJ1-2
CDR3nt: TGCAGCGTCAGGACAGTAGTTAACTATGGCTACACCTTC
CDR3aa: CSVRTVVNYGYTF

d_gene: TRBD2
abundance: .
v_gene: TRBV3-1/TRBV3-2
j_gene: TRBJ2-1
CDR3nt: TGTGCCAGCAGCCAAGTTCCACGTAGCGGGGGGGCTGAAGAGCAGTTCTTC
CDR3aa: CASSQVPRSGGAEEQFF

d_gene: .
abundance: .
v_gene: TRBV19
j_gene: TRBJ1-5
CDR3nt: TGTGCCAGTAGTATAACTGGGGACGGTCAGCCCCAGCATTTT
CDR3aa: CASSITGDGQPQHF

d_gene: TRBD1
abundance: .
v_gene: TRBV15
j_gene: TRBJ2-7
CDR3nt: TGTGCCACCAGCAGAAACAGGGGGCTATCCTACGAGCAGTACTTC
CDR3aa: CATSRNRGLSYEQYF

d_gene: .
abundance: .
v_gene: TRBV27
j_gene: TRBJ1-4
CDR3nt: TGTGCCAGCAGAAGGTCAGGGTACGAAAAACTGTTTTTT
CDR3aa: CASRRSGYEKLFF

d_gene: .
abundance: .
v_gene: TRBV7-6
j_gene: TRBJ2-3
CDR3nt: TGTGCCAGCAGCTTCCTTTCCACAGATACGCAGTATTTT
CDR3aa: CASSFLSTDTQYF

d_gene: TRBD1
abundance: .
v_gene: TRBV4-3
j_gene: TRBJ1-1
CDR3nt: TGCGCCAGCAGCCGAGACAGGGCCCAGGGTGAAGCTTTCTTT
CDR3aa: CASSRDRAQGEAFF

d_gene: .
abundance: .
v_gene: TRBV3-1/TRBV3-2
j_gene: TRBJ1-2
CDR3nt: TGTGCCAGCAGCAACAGAGGGCACTATGGCTACACCTTC
CDR3aa: CASSNRGHYGYTF

d_gene: .
abundance: .
v_gene: TRBV14
j_gene: TRBJ1-1
CDR3nt: TGTGCCAGCAGCCAAAGGGAGATGGGGGGACCATCGCAAGCTTTCTTT
CDR3aa: CASSQREMGGPSQAFF

d_gene: TRBD2
abundance: .
v_gene: TRBV10-3
j_gene: TRBJ2-7
CDR3nt: TGTGCCATCAGTGAGGGGTTAGCGGGGGCCTACGAGCAGTACTTC
CDR3aa: CAISEGLAGAYEQYF

d_gene: .
abundance: .
v_gene: TRBV6-2/TRBV6-3
j_gene: TRBJ1-5
CDR3nt: TGTGCCAGCAGTTACGGGCATAGCAATCAGCCCCAGCATTTT
CDR3aa: CASSYGHSNQPQHF

d_gene: TRBD1
abundance: .
v_gene: TRBV9
j_gene: TRBJ1-5
CDR3nt: TGTGCCAGCAGCGTAGTGGGACAGGGGAAGGGCAATCAGCCCCAGCATTTT
CDR3aa: CASSVVGQGKGNQPQHF

d_gene: .
abundance: .
v_gene: TRBV6-5
j_gene: TRBJ1-6
CDR3nt: TGTGCCAGCAGTTACCGCCTAGATTCACCCCTCCACTTT
CDR3aa: CASSYRLDSPLHF

d_gene: .
abundance: once
v_gene: TRBV19
j_gene: TRBJ2-2
CDR3nt: TGTGCCAGCCAGGACAGGAACACCGGGGAGCTGTTTTTT
CDR3aa: CASQDRNTGELFF

d_gene: TRBD1
abundance: .
v_gene: TRBV30
j_gene: TRBJ1-2
CDR3nt: TGTGCCTGGAGTCCTTTTCGAAACAGGGGATTCTCTGGCTACACCTTC
CDR3aa: CAWSPFRNRGFSGYTF

d_gene: TRBD1
abundance: .
v_gene: TRBV4-2
j_gene: TRBJ2-6
CDR3nt: TGTGCCAGCAGCCCGCTTACCCGGATTACAGGGGGATTTGCCCCTGGGGCCAACGTCCTGACTTTC
CDR3aa: CASSPLTRITGGFAPGANVLTF

d_gene: .
abundance: .
v_gene: TRBV16
j_gene: TRBJ1-2
CDR3nt: TGTGCCAGCAGCCCAACCGGCTATGGCTACACCTTC
CDR3aa: CASSPTGYGYTF

d_gene: .
abundance: .
v_gene: TRBV19
j_gene: TRBJ1-5
CDR3nt: TGTGCCAGTACTGAAGAGGGGGTTTTTGGCAATCAGCCCCAGCATTTT
CDR3aa: CASTEEGVFGNQPQHF

d_gene: .
abundance: .
v_gene: TRBV18
j_gene: TRBJ1-2
CDR3nt: TGTGCCAGCTCACCATCGGGCAGAAGTCTCGGCTACACCTTC
CDR3aa: CASSPSGRSLGYTF

d_gene: .
abundance: .
v_gene: TRBV28
j_gene: TRBJ1-2
CDR3nt: TGTGCCAGCATTTCCAAGGGAGGAGACAGGTCCTATGGCTACACCTTC
CDR3aa: CASISKGGDRSYGYTF

d_gene: TRBD1
abundance: .
v_gene: TRBV30
j_gene: TRBJ1-1
CDR3nt: TGTGCCTGGAGGTACAGGGGGAACACTGAAGCTTTCTTT
CDR3aa: CAWRYRGNTEAFF

d_gene: TRBD1
abundance: .
v_gene: TRBV6-5
j_gene: TRBJ2-1
CDR3nt: TGTGCCAGCAGTTATCGGACAGGGGTCAATGAGCAGTTCTTC
CDR3aa: CASSYRTGVNEQFF

d_gene: .
abundance: .
v_gene: TRBV4-3
j_gene: TRBJ2-4
CDR3nt: TGCGCCAGCAGCCCCCTTCCGCAGATAGCCAAAAACATTCAGTACTTC
CDR3aa: CASSPLPQIAKNIQYF

d_gene: .
abundance: .
v_gene: TRBV7-9
j_gene: TRBJ2-3
CDR3nt: TGTGCCAGCAGGCGGGGTAATTTAGGAGTGGATACGCAGTATTTT
CDR3aa: CASRRGNLGVDTQYF

d_gene: .
abundance: .
v_gene: TRBV5-1
j_gene: TRBJ1-1
CDR3nt: TGCGCCAGCACCCCGCGATTAGCTTTCTTT
CDR3aa: CASTPRLAFF

d_gene: .
abundance: .
v_gene: TRBV6-2/TRBV6-3
j_gene: TRBJ1-5
CDR3nt: TGTGCCAGCAGTTACCTCAATAGCAATCAGCCCCAGCATTTT
CDR3aa: CASSYLNSNQPQHF

d_gene: .
abundance: .
v_gene: TRBV11-2
j_gene: TRBJ2-1
CDR3nt: TGTGCCAGCAGCCCCTTCGAGGTGGATGAGCAGTTCTTC
CDR3aa: CASSPFEVDEQFF

d_gene: TRBD2
abundance: .
v_gene: TRBV5-1
j_gene: TRBJ2-2
CDR3nt: TGCGCCAGCAGCCCCCGCGGGGGAGGGACCACCGGGGAGCTGTTTTTT
CDR3aa: CASSPRGGGTTGELFF

d_gene: .
abundance: .
v_gene: TRBV9
j_gene: TRBJ1-1
CDR3nt: TGTGCCAGCAGCGAGGGACATCTCACTGAAGCTTTCTTT
CDR3aa: CASSEGHLTEAFF